This T cell receptor beta chain was obtained from a study of beta chain features in type 1 diabetes (dated by TCRdb to 2016 to 2018). The study in broad terms: Mean age, gender distribution, total cell number and subset yield were not different between patients and healthy donors. A total of 85 million to 140 million sorted cells were examined across all samples, and a strong correlation was observed between cell number per subset and RNA yield. In the study, recently diagnosed type 1 diabetes patients and matched healthy donors were compared on the TCRB repertoires of their sorted circulating CD4+ T cell subsets. Regulatory and stem cell-like memory subsets were isolated from only 8 patients and roughly eight healthy donors, whereas naive and central memory subsets came from all 30 or so donors. The research as a whole found: HLA sub-analyses involved small numbers of individuals, so any influence of HLA type on TCRB rearrangement remained unresolved. Naive, central memory and regulatory TCRB repertoires appeared more similar among patients than among healthy donors. At VDJ recombination sites, patients with type 1 diabetes made fewer insertions and deleted more nucleotides, a pattern implying thymic rearrangement abnormalities. PCR may preferentially amplify shorter templates, but because patient and control samples were amplified and corrected together, any resulting skew would affect both groups equally. In all four CD4+ subsets, TCRB CDR3 length was moderately but significantly shorter in type 1 diabetes patients. Sequencing cDNA rather than genomic DNA could over-represent highly expressing activated cells, although activation and CD3 levels did not differ between groups.

From each donor, a single peripheral blood sample of about 120 mL on average was drawn into heparinised tubes. A BD FACSAria II was used to sort naive, central memory, regulatory and stem cell-like memory CD4+ T cells with a panel that included CD45RO, CCR7, CD25, CD127, CD95 and CD27. All sorted populations exceeded 95% purity. PBMCs were isolated right away by Lymphoprep density gradient centrifugation and were stained directly, without culture. So that batch effects would be minimized, each experiment stained and sorted samples in pairs, pairing one healthy donor with one patient. The entire isolated RNA was reverse transcribed using the High Capacity cDNA Reverse Transcription Kit, and thus expressed TCRB transcripts were sequenced. Deep immunoSEQ sequencing was performed on naive, central memory and regulatory T cell samples, with an average of about 3.57 million total reads per sample. Sorted cells were lysed in RLT buffer and RNA was extracted with DNase-treated RNeasy Micro or Mini kits, depending on cell number. Each cell subset was processed separately to prevent cross-contamination, with patient and healthy donor samples processed together. The immunoSEQ multiplex PCR was used to amplify TCRB sequences from cDNA, generating 87-bp fragments that spanned the CDR3 region. Sequencing of the amplicons was performed on the Illumina HiSeq platform. Regarding the original processing steps: Synthetic template baselines were used to correct PCR bias computationally, reads within Hamming distance 2 were collapsed, and singletons that could not be merged were discarded. Reads were aligned against IMGT to assign V, D and J genes, CDR3 length and insertions or deletions at six rearrangement sites. Within each subset, clonotype counts were normalized to sorted cell number, after which true diversity and Gini coefficients were computed with the tcR R package. Repertoire sharing was quantified using the overlap coefficient calculated on TCRB nucleotide sequences. Out-of-frame TCRB sequences from naive cells were analyzed as a proxy for the pre-selection repertoire. TCRdb limited this immuneACCESS table to in-frame rearrangements with V and J called. A share of clones is missing; checked studies link under half to unresolved V genes, and the rest is unexplained. The D gene and trimming were derived from the DNA, and the V and J assignments and clone size from that table. The sample has a few hundred thousand clones on record, roughly 30% of them singletons. The ten largest clones capture around 0.065% of the sample.

This clone was counted between two and nine times. The antigen this receptor binds is unknown. Qualities for individual bases were not recorded, and no much larger clone is one base off. CDR1 and CDR2 (SGHTA, FQGNSA) derive from the germline V gene. Compared with germline, V lacks 1 base and J lacks 5 bases; bases without a gene match: 7. Inclusive of the bounding cysteine and phenylalanine, the CDR3 is 15 residues long. Only the CDR3 part of the read is kept: 45 bases, read in frame from the first base. The clonotype originates from a young man in good health. The specimen sequenced was naive CD4+ T cells from blood. The cell subset or site label, as the study defines it: true naive CD4+ T cells. This receptor chain uses TRBV7-2 and TRBJ2-7; 8 central bases correspond to TRBD1. The DNA sequence is given as TGTGCCAGCAGCTTAGAGTTGGGACAGGCGGACGAGCAGTACTTC. Its amino acids are CASSLELGQADEQYF.